These T cell receptor beta chains were read from a single sample in a study of cytomegalovirus exposure and HLA in healthy donors. The assay was immunoSEQ multiplex PCR, and TCRdb's table has in-frame clones only and misses some. Among about 140,000 clones listed, 70% to 80% were seen once. Sequencing input: PBMCs. The receptors shown here come from a man aged 18 to 30 in good health and CMV-seronegative. Both conserved end residues are part of each CDR3.

>TRBV9|TRBJ2-2
CASSPLGREHTGELFF
>TRBV7-9|TRBJ1-2
CASSLGGGDDGYTF
>TRBV30|TRBJ1-6
CAWDEGGQGASPLHF
>TRBV27|TRBJ1-4
CASSLSGAFDNEKLFF
>TRBV5-4|TRBJ2-1
CASSLRLAGVGQFF
>TRBV2|TRBJ1-6
CASRSRDRGNSPLHF
>TRBV9|TRBJ2-7
CASSVVGSAQEQYF
>TRBV10-1|TRBJ2-2
CASSESPQGRTGELFF
>TRBV6-1|TRBJ2-1
CASMPRGGSNEQFF
>TRBV27|TRBJ1-4
CASSLGTANEKLFF
>TRBV29-1|TRBJ2-2
CSAVNLRKNTGELFF
>TRBV10-3|TRBJ2-1
CAISEGGGSNLGNEQFF
>TRBV14|TRBJ1-5
CASSQDVGGGNQPQHF
>TRBV29-1|TRBJ1-4
CSVGQGSSEKLFF
>TRBV21-1|TRBJ1-2
CASSKGLSPRVYGYTF
>TRBV7-7|TRBJ1-1
CASSQMRTGVNTEAFF
>TRBV7-9|TRBJ1-1
CASSARDRANLEAFF
>TRBV19|TRBJ2-2
CASSIAAGPGELFF
>TRBV29-1|TRBJ2-7
CSVVAGFREQYF
>TRBV19|TRBJ2-3
CASQDSRPDTQYF
>TRBV28|TRBJ2-1
CASSPGQGNSYNEQFF
>TRBV19|TRBJ2-3
CASSIDAAGPDTQYF
>TRBV7-2|TRBJ2-7
CASSLSGGNQYEQYF
>TRBV18|TRBJ2-7
CASSPVASGGTYEQYF
>TRBV5-4|TRBJ1-2
CASRPQGALSGYTF
>TRBV6-5|TRBJ1-6
CASSYRGWDSPLHF
>TRBV9|TRBJ1-1
CASSVITVRMNTEAFF
>TRBV11-3|TRBJ1-1
CASSPQTRIQEAFF
>TRBV29-1|TRBJ2-7
CSVVAQQLTGEQYF
>TRBV10-3|TRBJ1-1
CAISESDRSGAEAFF
>TRBV5-6|TRBJ2-7
CASSFRTGLEYF
>TRBV5-1|TRBJ2-7
CASSLTGTLSSYEQYF
>TRBV7-3|TRBJ1-1
CASSLRGGRDTEAFF
>TRBV30|TRBJ1-2
CASFIFDRENYGYTF
>TRBV29-1|TRBJ1-4
CSVEDSRDATNEKLFF
>TRBV27|TRBJ2-1
CASSLTSGSYNEQFF
>TRBV4-2|TRBJ2-5
CASSQVQGVSRQETQYF
>TRBV14|TRBJ1-2
CASSQDSHHYGYTF
>TRBV7-9|TRBJ2-7
CASSSPGGEQYF
>TRBV28|TRBJ2-3
CASSLLTPGDTQYF
>TRBV7-6|TRBJ2-7
CASSLPGLAGEIMSHEQYF
>TRBV28|TRBJ1-5
CASSLWGAGNQPQHF
>TRBV7-8|TRBJ2-7
CASRHQTGTHEQYF